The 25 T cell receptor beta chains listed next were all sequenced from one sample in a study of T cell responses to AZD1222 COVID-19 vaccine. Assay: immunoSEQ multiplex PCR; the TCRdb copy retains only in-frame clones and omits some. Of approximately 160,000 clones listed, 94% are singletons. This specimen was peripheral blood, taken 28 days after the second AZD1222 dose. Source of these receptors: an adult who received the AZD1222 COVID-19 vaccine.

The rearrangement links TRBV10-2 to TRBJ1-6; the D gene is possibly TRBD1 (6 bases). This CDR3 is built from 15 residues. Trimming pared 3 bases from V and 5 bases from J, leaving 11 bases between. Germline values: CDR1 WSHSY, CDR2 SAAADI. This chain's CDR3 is CASSDGQIDNSPLHF. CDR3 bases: TGCGCCAGCAGTGACGGACAGATTGATAATTCACCCCTCCACTTT.

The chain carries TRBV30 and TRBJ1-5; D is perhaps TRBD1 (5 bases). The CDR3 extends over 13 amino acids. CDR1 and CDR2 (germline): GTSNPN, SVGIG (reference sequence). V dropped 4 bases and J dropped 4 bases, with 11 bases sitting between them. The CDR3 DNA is TGTGCCTGGACCCCAGGGTGGAATCAGCCCCAGCATTTT. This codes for CAWTPGWNQPQHF.

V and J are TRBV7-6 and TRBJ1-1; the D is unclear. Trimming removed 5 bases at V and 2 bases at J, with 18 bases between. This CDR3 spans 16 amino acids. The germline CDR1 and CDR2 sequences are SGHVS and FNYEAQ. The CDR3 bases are TGTGCCAGCAGCGGGGAACTAGCCATACGAAACACTGAAGCTTTCTTT. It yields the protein CASSGELAIRNTEAFF.

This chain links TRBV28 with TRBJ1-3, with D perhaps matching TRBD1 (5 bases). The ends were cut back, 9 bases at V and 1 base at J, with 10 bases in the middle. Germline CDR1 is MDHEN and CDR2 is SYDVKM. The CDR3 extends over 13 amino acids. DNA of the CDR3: TGTGCCAGTGACAGCAATTCTGGAAACACCATATATTTT. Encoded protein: CASDSNSGNTIYF.

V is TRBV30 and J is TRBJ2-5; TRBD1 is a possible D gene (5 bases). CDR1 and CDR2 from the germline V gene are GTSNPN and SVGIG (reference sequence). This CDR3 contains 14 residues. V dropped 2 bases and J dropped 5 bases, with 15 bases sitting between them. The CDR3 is CAWSPQGSKETQYF. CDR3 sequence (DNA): TGTGCCTGGAGTCCCCAGGGTAGCAAGGAGACCCAGTACTTC.

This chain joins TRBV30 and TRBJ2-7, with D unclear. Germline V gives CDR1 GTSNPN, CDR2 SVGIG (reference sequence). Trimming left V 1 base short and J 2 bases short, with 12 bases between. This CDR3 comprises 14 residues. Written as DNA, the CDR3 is TGTGCCTGGAGTGCGGGTCTCGCGACCTACGAGCAGTACTTC. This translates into CAWSAGLATYEQYF.

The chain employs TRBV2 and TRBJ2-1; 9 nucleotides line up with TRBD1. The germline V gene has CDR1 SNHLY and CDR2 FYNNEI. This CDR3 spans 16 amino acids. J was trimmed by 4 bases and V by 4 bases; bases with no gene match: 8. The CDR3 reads CASSGGWGQGYNEQFF. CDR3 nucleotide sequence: TGTGCCAGCAGTGGGGGTTGGGGACAGGGTTACAATGAGCAGTTCTTC.

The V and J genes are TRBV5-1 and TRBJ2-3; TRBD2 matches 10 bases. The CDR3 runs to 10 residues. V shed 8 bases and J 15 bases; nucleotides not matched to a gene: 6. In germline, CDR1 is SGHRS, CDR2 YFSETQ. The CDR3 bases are TGCGCCAGGGGGGGACTAGCGACATATTTT. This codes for CARGGLATYF.

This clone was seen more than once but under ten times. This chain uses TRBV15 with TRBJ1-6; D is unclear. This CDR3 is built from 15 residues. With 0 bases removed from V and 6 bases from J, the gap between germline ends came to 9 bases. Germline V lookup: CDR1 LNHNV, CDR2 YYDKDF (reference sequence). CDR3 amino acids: CATSREQQTNSPLHF. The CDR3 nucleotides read TGTGCCACCAGCAGAGAACAACAGACTAATTCACCCCTCCACTTT.

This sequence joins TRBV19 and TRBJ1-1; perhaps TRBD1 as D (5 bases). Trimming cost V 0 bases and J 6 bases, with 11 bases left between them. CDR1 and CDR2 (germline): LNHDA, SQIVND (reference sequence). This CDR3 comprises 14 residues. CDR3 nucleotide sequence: TGTGCCAGTAGTATAGATTTAAGGACATCTGAAGCTTTCTTT. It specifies CASSIDLRTSEAFF.

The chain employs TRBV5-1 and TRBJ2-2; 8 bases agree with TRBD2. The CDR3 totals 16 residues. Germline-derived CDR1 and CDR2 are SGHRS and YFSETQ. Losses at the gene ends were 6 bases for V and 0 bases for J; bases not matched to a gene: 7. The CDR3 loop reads CASTPLAGTNTGELFF. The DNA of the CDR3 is TGCGCCAGCACCCCGTTAGCGGGAACGAACACCGGGGAGCTGTTTTTT.

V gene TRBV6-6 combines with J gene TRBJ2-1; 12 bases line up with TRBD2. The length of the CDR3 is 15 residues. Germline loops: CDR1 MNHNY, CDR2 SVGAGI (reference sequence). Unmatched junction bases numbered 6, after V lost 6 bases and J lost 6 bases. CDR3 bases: TGTGCCAGCAGCCTACCGGGACTAGCGGGCAATGAGCAGTTCTTC. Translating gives CASSLPGLAGNEQFF.

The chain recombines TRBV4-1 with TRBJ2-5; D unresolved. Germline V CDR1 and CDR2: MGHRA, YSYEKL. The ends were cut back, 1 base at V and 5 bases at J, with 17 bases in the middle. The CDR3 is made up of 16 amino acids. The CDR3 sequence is CASSQVRLAGTETQYF. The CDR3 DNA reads TGCGCCAGCAGCCAAGTACGCCTTGCTGGTACGGAGACCCAGTACTTC.

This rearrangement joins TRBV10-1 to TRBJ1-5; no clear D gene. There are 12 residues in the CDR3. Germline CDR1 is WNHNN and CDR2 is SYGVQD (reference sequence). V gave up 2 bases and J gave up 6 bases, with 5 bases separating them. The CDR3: CASSEGIQPQHF. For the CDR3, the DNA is TGCGCCAGCAGTGAGGGAATTCAGCCCCAGCATTTT.

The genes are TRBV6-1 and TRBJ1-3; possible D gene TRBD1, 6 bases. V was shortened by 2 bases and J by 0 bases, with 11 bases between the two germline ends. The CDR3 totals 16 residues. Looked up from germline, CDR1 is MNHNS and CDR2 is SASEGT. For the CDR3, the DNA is TGTGCCAGCAGTGAACGGACAGCAACCTCTGGAAACACCATATATTTT. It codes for CASSERTATSGNTIYF.

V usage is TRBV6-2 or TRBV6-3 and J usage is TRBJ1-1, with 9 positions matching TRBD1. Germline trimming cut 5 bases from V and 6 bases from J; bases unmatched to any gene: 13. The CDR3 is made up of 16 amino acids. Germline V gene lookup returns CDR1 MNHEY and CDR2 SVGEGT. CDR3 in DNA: TGTGCCAGCAGTCCCCTCGGACAGGGGATCATCCCTGAAGCTTTCTTT. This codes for CASSPLGQGIIPEAFF.

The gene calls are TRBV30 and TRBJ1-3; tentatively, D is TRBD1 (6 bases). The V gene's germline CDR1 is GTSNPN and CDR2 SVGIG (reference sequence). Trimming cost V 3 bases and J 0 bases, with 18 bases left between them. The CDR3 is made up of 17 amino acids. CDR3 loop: CAWSILRGRVSGNTIYF. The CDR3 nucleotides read TGTGCCTGGAGCATTCTGAGGGGGAGAGTCTCTGGAAACACCATATATTTT.

CDR3 DNA: TGTGCCAGCAGCCAGGGACAGGGGGGTGTAGATACGCAGTATTTT. Translating gives CASSQGQGGVDTQYF. The chain combines TRBV28 with TRBJ2-3, with TRBD1 identical over 11 bases. The CDR3 has 15 amino acids. The V and J ends lost 6 bases and 5 bases, in that order; junction bases with no gene match: 7. Germline V CDR1 and CDR2: MDHEN, SYDVKM.

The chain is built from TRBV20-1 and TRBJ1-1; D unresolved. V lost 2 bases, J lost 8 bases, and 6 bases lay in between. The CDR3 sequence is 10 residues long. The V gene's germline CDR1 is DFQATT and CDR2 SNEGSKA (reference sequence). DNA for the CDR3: TGCAGTGCTAGAAACAGAGAAGCTTTCTTT. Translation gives CSARNREAFF.

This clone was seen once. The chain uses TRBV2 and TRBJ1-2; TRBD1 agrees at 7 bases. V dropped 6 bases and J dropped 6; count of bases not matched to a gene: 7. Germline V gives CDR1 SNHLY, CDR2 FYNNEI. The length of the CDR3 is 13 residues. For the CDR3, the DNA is TGTGCCAGCAGCTTGGGACAGACAAATGGCTACACCTTC. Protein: CASSLGQTNGYTF. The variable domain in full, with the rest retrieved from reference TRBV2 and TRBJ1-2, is EPEVTQTPSHQVTQMGQEVILRCVPISNHLYFYWYRQILGQKVEFLVSFYNNEISEKSEIFDDQFSVERPDGSNFTLKIRSTKLEDSAMYFCASSLGQTNGYTFGSGTRLTVV.

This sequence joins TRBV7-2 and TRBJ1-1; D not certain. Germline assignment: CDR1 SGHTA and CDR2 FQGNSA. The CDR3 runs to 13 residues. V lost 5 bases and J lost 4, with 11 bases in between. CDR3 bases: TGTGCCAGCAGCCCGGCGGGGAGCACTGAAGCTTTCTTT. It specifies CASSPAGSTEAFF.

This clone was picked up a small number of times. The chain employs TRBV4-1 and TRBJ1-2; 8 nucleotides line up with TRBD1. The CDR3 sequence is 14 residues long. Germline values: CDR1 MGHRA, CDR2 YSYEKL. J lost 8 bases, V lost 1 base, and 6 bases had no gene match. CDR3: CASSQGTGNGGYTF. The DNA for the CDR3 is TGCGCCAGCAGCCAAGGGACAGGGAATGGAGGCTACACCTTC.

The CDR3 DNA is TGTGCCAGCAGTTTTCGAGTATCTGGGGCCAACGTCCTGACTTTC. Translated, it gives CASSFRVSGANVLTF. This chain joins TRBV27 and TRBJ2-6; D gene ambiguous. This CDR3 is 15 amino acids long. The V and J ends lost 3 bases and 1 base respectively, with 7 bases between them. CDR1 and CDR2 (germline): MNHEY, SMNVEV (reference sequence).

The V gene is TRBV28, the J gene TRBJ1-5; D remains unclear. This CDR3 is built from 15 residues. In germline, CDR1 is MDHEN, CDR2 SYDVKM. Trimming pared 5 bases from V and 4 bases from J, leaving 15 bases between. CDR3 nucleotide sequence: TGTGCCAGCAGTCCGCCCCGGGCGGGGAATCAGCCCCAGCATTTT. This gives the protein CASSPPRAGNQPQHF.

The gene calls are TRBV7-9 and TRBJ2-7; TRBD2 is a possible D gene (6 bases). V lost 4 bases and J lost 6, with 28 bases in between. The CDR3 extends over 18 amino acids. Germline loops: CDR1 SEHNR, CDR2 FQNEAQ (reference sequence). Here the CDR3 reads CASSSSRGGFDLATEQYF. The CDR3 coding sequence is TGTGCCAGCAGCTCAAGCCGTGGGGGGTTTGACTTAGCCACCGAGCAGTACTTC.